This T cell receptor beta chain appears in the sequencing data of a study of T-cell memory formation after mild COVID-19. One entry per CDR3 protein, called by TCRdb with MiXCR from the 5' RACE reads. Among roughly 500,000 distinct CDR3 sequences listed, roughly 20% were seen once. Overall study results and limits: CD8+ contracting clones occupied EMRA, while CD4+ ones occupied mainly CM and EM.

Worth noting for this clonotype: Its antigen is not identified.

This CDR3 has 14 amino acids. Germline assignment: CDR1 SGHTA and CDR2 FQGTGA. V shed 4 bases and J 6 bases; nucleotides not matched to a gene: 5. The specimen sequenced was PBMCs or a T cell subset sorted from them (not recorded which). This TCR derives from an adult woman who had mild COVID-19 (a few samples of this study predate the infection). Cell type and time point are not known. The chain carries TRBV7-3 and TRBJ1-2, with 10 bases that match TRBD1. CDR3 bases: TGTGCCAGCAGCTCCGGGGGGACAGGGGATGGCTACACCTTC. Translated, it gives CASSSGGTGDGYTF.